The present entry profiles one T cell receptor beta chain with its context. Its cognate antigen has yet to be identified. Base qualities are not recorded, but no much larger clone differs from it by a single base. The data were obtained in a study of cytomegalovirus exposure and HLA in healthy donors (dated by TCRdb to 2017 to 2019). Study-wide context: According to a later analysis, one platform produced both the roughly 120 validation repertoires and the roughly 640 repertoires of the first cohort. Along with the approximately 600-subject first cohort, a separate validation cohort of 120 different subjects was used. To predict cytomegalovirus infection status, the study combined high-throughput TCR immunosequencing, statistical association of individual TCRs with disease status, and machine learning. The study aimed to test whether signatures of past pathogen exposure could be identified by cataloging public T cell receptors.

Findings and caveats that apply to the study as a whole: All 120 or so repertoires were used to score co-occurrence in the validation cohort in a later analysis, because that analysis had no HLA typing for the cohort. Across donors, most TCR sequences were observed very rarely, whereas some public TCRs were present in many individuals. A few of the identified cytomegalovirus-associated TCR beta chains were confirmed in vitro to be specific for cytomegalovirus antigens. A total of fewer than 200 TCR beta chains were listed by the study as associated with cytomegalovirus. In both the original and validation cohorts, the classifier was reported to diagnose cytomegalovirus status with high specificity and sensitivity. Of the cluster scores, around 95% were above 0 in a later analysis, which found that TCRs clustered in the first cohort also tended to co-occur in the 95 to 150 validation repertoires. The authors suggested that the approach could potentially be generalized to other disease states and immunological phenotypes.

The junction carries 8 bases between V and J, which are trimmed by 4 bases and 1 base respectively. CDR1 and CDR2 are read off the germline V gene as SGHDT and YYEEEE. The cysteine opens and the phenylalanine closes a CDR3 of 13 amino acids. Left in the record is the CDR3 DNA by itself, 39 bases read in frame from the first base. Libraries were prepared through the immunoSEQ multiplex PCR assay. The paper's processing steps were these. To diagnose cytomegalovirus status from the catalog of TCR beta chain sequences, a statistical classification framework was built. TCRdb took this table from immuneACCESS and kept in-frame rearrangements with V and J called. Such tables lack part of the clones; where checked against another copy, unresolved V genes explain under half of the gap, and the rest is unexplained. That table gives V, J and clone size, and the DNA gave D and trimming. In all, the sample holds 55,000 to 75,000 clones, and about 96% of those were seen once. The ten biggest clones cover around 1% of the sample.

The donors were included in the validation cohort of 90 to 150 subjects, a group kept apart from the approximately 700-subject first cohort. This sequence originates from a woman between 18 and 29 years old in good health and CMV-seronegative. The chain links TRBV5-6 with TRBJ1-1; the D segment could be TRBD1, given 6 matching bases. What was sequenced was PBMCs. The CDR3 region reads CASSPRGNTEAFF. The nucleotides read TGTGCCAGCAGCCCCAGGGGGAACACTGAAGCTTTCTTT. Reference TRBV5-6 and TRBJ1-1 genes cover what lies past the CDR3, so the full variable domain is DAGVTQSPTHLIKTRGQQVTLRCSPKSGHDTVSWYQQALGQGPQFIFQYYEEEERQRGNFPDRFSGHQFPNYSSELNVNALLLGDSALYLCASSPRGNTEAFFGQGTRLTVV.